Following are 28 T cell receptor beta chains from one sample sequenced in a study of T-cell memory formation after mild COVID-19. TCRdb called the 5' RACE reads again in MiXCR, with one record for every CDR3 protein. The sample holds hundreds of thousands of distinct CDR3 sequences; 28% are singletons and the top ten take about 13%. What was sequenced was PBMCs or a T cell subset sorted from them (not recorded which). The receptors derive from an adult woman who had mild COVID-19 (a few samples of this study predate the infection). Cell type and time point are not known.

The V and J genes are TRBV6-5 and TRBJ1-2; D is possibly TRBD1 (5 bases). Germline V gives CDR1 MNHEY, CDR2 SVGAGI. V was shortened by 4 bases and J by 1 base, with 13 bases between the two germline ends. This CDR3 contains 15 residues. The CDR3 loop reads CASSFTGRRNYGYTF. The CDR3 region has the DNA TGTGCCAGCAGTTTCACGGGACGGCGTAACTATGGCTACACCTTC.

The V gene is TRBV7-3, the J gene TRBJ2-3; 9 bases match TRBD1. Per the germline V gene, CDR1 is SGHTA and CDR2 is FQGTGA. This CDR3 contains 15 residues. Unmatched junction bases numbered 9, after V lost 7 bases and J lost 4 bases. The CDR3 protein is CASTPGQGGSDTQYF. CDR3 DNA sequence: TGTGCCAGCACCCCGGGACAGGGTGGGTCAGATACGCAGTATTTT. The full variable domain, its missing parts supplied by reference TRBV7-3 and TRBJ2-3, is GAGVSQTPSNKVTEKGKYVELRCDPISGHTALYWYRQSLGQGPEFLIYFQGTGAADDSGLPNDRFFAVRPEGSVSTLKIQRTERGDSAVYLCASTPGQGGSDTQYFGPGTRLTVL.

The V call is TRBV19, the J call TRBJ2-6; no firm D call. Trimming stripped 7 bases from V and 0 bases from J, with 10 bases between. The CDR3 loop spans 15 amino acids. The germline CDR1 and CDR2 sequences are LNHDA and SQIVND (reference sequence). The chain's CDR3 is CASKRSFSGANVLTF. The CDR3 nucleotides are TGTGCCAGTAAACGGTCCTTCTCTGGGGCCAACGTCCTGACTTTC.

V and J are TRBV7-2 and TRBJ1-2, with D possibly matching TRBD1 (6 bases). Germline CDR1 is SGHTA and CDR2 is FQGNSA. The CDR3 has 13 amino acids. The V end lost 4 bases, the J end lost 6 bases, and 12 bases lay between the germline ends. The DNA of the CDR3 is TGTGCCAGCAGCTCCATTTGGACAGATGGCTACACCTTC. Translated, it gives CASSSIWTDGYTF.

The V call is TRBV12-3 or TRBV12-4, the J call TRBJ2-3; D possibly matches TRBD1 or TRBD2 (5 bases each). Deletions cut 6 bases from V and 0 bases from J, with 16 bases between. The CDR3 is 16 residues long. The DNA for the CDR3 is TGTGCCAGCAGGACCCTGGGACGGGGCAGCACAGATACGCAGTATTTT. It translates to CASRTLGRGSTDTQYF.

This chain connects TRBV21-1 to TRBJ2-7; the table's D call, TRBD2, was not checked against the DNA. TRBV21-1 is a documented pseudogene. The CDR3 runs 15 residues. CDR3: CASSFRTSGRPEQYF. CDR3 nucleotide sequence: TGTGCCAGCAGCTTCCGGACTAGCGGGAGGCCCGAGCAGTACTTC.

The V gene is TRBV7-2, the J gene TRBJ1-1; TRBD1 is a possible D gene (6 bases). Deletions cut 5 bases from V and 10 bases from J, with 23 bases between. Germline CDR1 is SGHTA and CDR2 is FQGNSA. This CDR3 comprises 15 residues. The CDR3 is CASSASRGEVYVAFF. As DNA, the CDR3 is TGTGCCAGCAGCGCAAGCAGGGGAGAGGTGTACGTAGCTTTCTTT. Combining the CDR3 with reference TRBV7-2 and TRBJ1-1 gives the whole variable domain GAGVSQSPSNKVTEKGKDVELRCDPISGHTALYWYRQSLGQGLEFLIYFQGNSAPDKSGLPSDRFSAERTGGSVSTLTIQRTQQEDSAVYLCASSASRGEVYVAFFGQGTRLTVV.

This clonotype was seen a handful of times. The chain joins TRBV14 to TRBJ2-3, with D unclear. V gave up 3 bases and J gave up 8 bases, with 9 bases separating them. Per germline, CDR1 SGHDN and CDR2 FVKESK. The CDR3 length is 12 residues. The CDR3 region has the DNA TGTGCCAGCAGCCAGGATGTCGTTACGCAGTATTTT. Protein: CASSQDVVTQYF.

The CDR3: CASSKNRGEADTQYF. CDR3 in DNA: TGTGCCAGCAGCAAGAACCGGGGGGAGGCAGATACGCAGTATTTT. The rearrangement links TRBV7-3 to TRBJ2-3, with TRBD2 matching over 7 bases. Germline assignment: CDR1 SGHTA and CDR2 FQGTGA. The CDR3 has 15 residues. After removal of 5 bases from V and 4 bases from J, the junction contained 9 bases not matched to a gene. Full variable domain (remainder filled in from reference TRBV7-3 and TRBJ2-3): GAGVSQTPSNKVTEKGKYVELRCDPISGHTALYWYRQSLGQGPEFLIYFQGTGAADDSGLPNDRFFAVRPEGSVSTLKIQRTERGDSAVYLCASSKNRGEADTQYFGPGTRLTVL.

This clonotype was seen more than once but under ten times. DNA for the CDR3: TGCGCCAGCAGCCAAGCTCTTATAGACAGCTCCTATAATTCACCCCTCCACTTT. Protein sequence: CASSQALIDSSYNSPLHF. The chain employs TRBV4-1 and TRBJ1-6; perhaps TRBD1 as D (5 bases). This CDR3 contains 18 residues. V lost 1 base, J lost 0 bases, and 13 bases lay in between. Germline V lookup: CDR1 MGHRA, CDR2 YSYEKL.

This chain uses TRBV6-4 with TRBJ2-1; D unclear. V lost 2 bases, J lost 6 bases, and 8 bases lay in between. Germline values: CDR1 MRHNA, CDR2 SNTAGT. CDR3 length: 13 residues. As DNA, the CDR3 is TGTGCCAGCAGTGACGAGGACGGCAATGAGCAGTTCTTC. The encoded protein is CASSDEDGNEQFF.

The rearrangement uses TRBV29-1 and TRBJ2-7, with 9 nucleotides matching TRBD1. CDR3 size: 13 residues. Germline V gives CDR1 SQVTM, CDR2 ANQGSEA. V lost 6 bases to trimming and J lost 5 bases; unmatched junction nucleotides: 8. CDR3 nucleotides: TGCAGCGTGTCCGGGACAGGGCTAGACGAGCAGTACTTC. Translating gives CSVSGTGLDEQYF.

CDR3 sequence reads: CAYPGGKQFF. CDR3 in DNA: TGTGCCTACCCGGGGGGAAAGCAGTTCTTC. V is TRBV7-3 and J is TRBJ2-1, with 7 bases lining up with TRBD2. The germline gives CDR1 SGHTA, CDR2 FQGTGA. The ends lost 11 bases at V and 11 bases at J; junction bases unmatched: 6. This CDR3 is built from 10 residues. Using reference TRBV7-3 and TRBJ2-1 for the parts outside the CDR3, the full variable domain is GAGVSQTPSNKVTEKGKYVELRCDPISGHTALYWYRQSLGQGPEFLIYFQGTGAADDSGLPNDRFFAVRPEGSVSTLKIQRTERGDSAVYLCAYPGGKQFFGPGTRLTVL.

The rearrangement joins TRBV15 to TRBJ1-2; no definite D call. Trimming removed 0 bases at V and 8 bases at J, with 10 bases between. CDR1 and CDR2 (germline): LNHNV, YYDKDF (reference sequence). The CDR3 is made up of 13 amino acids. The CDR3 loop reads CATSRDIGKGYTF. CDR3 in DNA: TGTGCCACCAGCAGAGATATAGGGAAAGGCTACACCTTC.

The J gene is TRBJ1-6, the V gene TRBV27; D is possibly TRBD1 (5 bases). Trimming removed 3 bases at V and 9 bases at J, with 12 bases between. Germline lookup yields CDR1 MNHEY and CDR2 SMNVEV (reference sequence). CDR3 size: 14 residues. The CDR3 region is CASSFGVRGSPLHF. CDR3 sequence (DNA): TGTGCCAGCAGTTTTGGGGTAAGGGGTTCACCCCTCCACTTT.

This chain connects TRBV5-1 to TRBJ2-7, with D uncertain. This CDR3 is 13 amino acids long. Trimming took 4 bases from V and 3 from J, leaving 11 bases between them. Germline V gene lookup returns CDR1 SGHRS and CDR2 YFSETQ. The CDR3 nucleotides read TGCGCCAGCAGCCCCTCCCATGACTACGAGCAGTACTTC. Its protein product is CASSPSHDYEQYF. Full variable domain (remainder filled in from reference TRBV5-1 and TRBJ2-7): KAGVTQTPRYLIKTRGQQVTLSCSPISGHRSVSWYQQTPGQGLQFLFEYFSETQRNKGNFPGRFSGRQFSNSRSEMNVSTLELGDSALYLCASSPSHDYEQYFGPGTRLTVT.

CDR3 bases: TGTGCCACCAGTGATAGGACTAGCGGGGGGCTCATAAACACCGGGGAGCTGTTTTTT. It encodes CATSDRTSGGLINTGELFF. This rearrangement joins TRBV24-1 to TRBJ2-2; 14 bases are shared with TRBD2. This CDR3 has 19 amino acids. CDR1 KGHDR and CDR2 SFDVKD come from the germline V gene. V trimming: 3 bases; J trimming: 2 bases; junction bases outside the gene matches: 7.

This chain links TRBV6-5 with TRBJ1-2; 10 bases match TRBD1. CDR3 length: 13 amino acids. Looked up from germline, CDR1 is MNHEY and CDR2 is SVGAGI. V lost 4 bases to trimming and J lost 6 bases; unmatched junction nucleotides: 2. The CDR3 is CASSSTGGNGYTF. In nucleotides, the CDR3 is TGTGCCAGCAGTTCGACAGGGGGCAATGGCTACACCTTC.

This clonotype was detected only a few times. This chain links TRBV30 with TRBJ1-5; D not certain. V was pared by 0 bases and J by 5 bases, with 11 bases between. Per the germline V gene, CDR1 is GTSNPN and CDR2 is SVGIG (reference sequence). This CDR3 is 14 amino acids long. DNA for the CDR3: TGTGCCTGGAGTGTCCTCGGTCGGGATCAGCCCCAGCATTTT. The encoded protein is CAWSVLGRDQPQHF.

The CDR3 DNA reads as TGTGCCAGCTCCTTCGGGACTCGTTATGACGAGCAGTACTTC. Its protein is CASSFGTRYDEQYF. The chain employs TRBV13 and TRBJ2-7, with a possible D match to TRBD2 (6 bases). Germline-derived CDR1 and CDR2 are PRHDT and FYEKMQ (reference sequence). Trimming took off 8 bases at V and 5 bases at J, with 19 bases between the two ends. The CDR3 contains 14 residues.

This clonotype was found a few times. V usage is TRBV12-3 or TRBV12-4 and J usage is TRBJ1-3; D not certain. The CDR3 has 13 amino acids. V lost 5 bases and J 4 bases, leaving 9 bases between the germline ends. The DNA for the CDR3 is TGTGCCAGCAGTCTTCAGACAGGAAACACCATATATTTT. Its protein is CASSLQTGNTIYF.

This clonotype was found a few times. The CDR3 is CSAGAGQGRQQYF. CDR3 DNA sequence: TGCAGTGCTGGTGCGGGACAGGGAAGGCAGCAGTACTTC. The chain carries TRBV20-1 and TRBJ2-7, with 9 bases matching TRBD1. CDR1 is DFQATT and CDR2 is SNEGSKA in the germline V gene (reference sequence). The junction had 10 bases not matched to a gene; V was cut back by 5 bases and J by 8 bases. This CDR3 has 13 residues.

This chain joins TRBV6-5 and TRBJ2-2; 10 bases fit TRBD1. V dropped 6 bases and J dropped 7; count of bases not matched to a gene: 5. This CDR3 has 14 residues. Germline V gene sequence: CDR1 MNHEY, CDR2 SVGAGI. CDR3 bases: TGTGCCAGCAGGGGACAGGGGTTTTTCGGGGAGCTGTTTTTT. The encoded protein is CASRGQGFFGELFF.

This clonotype was counted only a few times. The chain links TRBV27 to TRBJ2-7; 10 positions agree with TRBD1. The CDR3 extends over 19 amino acids. V shed 2 bases, J shed 4 bases, and the junction held 17 bases outside the gene matches. Germline lookup yields CDR1 MNHEY and CDR2 SMNVEV (reference sequence). This chain's CDR3 is CASSLRGTLAGTGVYEQYF. As DNA, the CDR3 is TGTGCCAGCAGTTTAAGGGGTACCTTGGCCGGGACAGGGGTATACGAGCAGTACTTC.

This clonotype was recorded a few times. Here the CDR3 DNA reads TGTGCCAGCAGCCTCGGGGTAGCGGGGAGCACAGATACGCAGTATTTT. Protein: CASSLGVAGSTDTQYF. V usage is TRBV7-2 and J usage is TRBJ2-3, with 8 bases identical to TRBD2. The CDR3 runs 16 residues. Germline V gene sequence: CDR1 SGHTA, CDR2 FQGNSA. The J segment lost 0 bases and the V segment lost 5 bases, leaving 7 bases of the junction unmatched.

The rearrangement joins TRBV7-3 to TRBJ2-1; D possibly corresponds to TRBD2 (6 bases). The CDR3 is made up of 17 amino acids. From germline, CDR1 is SGHTA and CDR2 FQGTGA. V was shortened by 1 base and J by 4 bases, with 17 bases between the two germline ends. CDR3 coding DNA: TGTGCCAGCAGCTTAAGGGCTAGCGAGTCACATTACAATGAGCAGTTCTTC. It encodes CASSLRASESHYNEQFF. Looking up the rest from reference TRBV7-3 and TRBJ2-1 gives the full variable domain: GAGVSQTPSNKVTEKGKYVELRCDPISGHTALYWYRQSLGQGPEFLIYFQGTGAADDSGLPNDRFFAVRPEGSVSTLKIQRTERGDSAVYLCASSLRASESHYNEQFFGPGTRLTVL.

The chain carries TRBV7-6 and TRBJ2-3, with TRBD1 matching over 8 bases. The CDR3 is made up of 15 amino acids. Germline CDR1 is SGHVS and CDR2 is FNYEAQ. The J segment lost 2 bases and the V segment lost 4 bases, leaving 5 bases of the junction unmatched. The CDR3 protein is CASSSGTGPTDTQYF. The DNA for the CDR3 is TGTGCCAGCAGCTCCGGGACAGGTCCCACAGATACGCAGTATTTT. The entire variable domain, with the rest obtained from reference TRBV7-6 and TRBJ2-3, is as follows: GAGVSQSPRYKVTKRGQDVALRCDPISGHVSLYWYRQALGQGPEFLTYFNYEAQQDKSGLPNDRFSAERPEGSISTLTIQRTEQRDSAMYRCASSSGTGPTDTQYFGPGTRLTVL.

This clonotype occurred once. This sequence joins TRBV7-3 and TRBJ2-1, with 8 bases fitting TRBD1. J gave up 0 bases and V 5 bases, and 6 bases lay outside the gene matches. The germline V gene has CDR1 SGHTA and CDR2 FQGTGA. The CDR3 spans 16 residues. The CDR3 DNA is TGTGCCAGCAGCCCAGGGGGCTTCAACTCCTACAATGAGCAGTTCTTC. Amino acids: CASSPGGFNSYNEQFF.